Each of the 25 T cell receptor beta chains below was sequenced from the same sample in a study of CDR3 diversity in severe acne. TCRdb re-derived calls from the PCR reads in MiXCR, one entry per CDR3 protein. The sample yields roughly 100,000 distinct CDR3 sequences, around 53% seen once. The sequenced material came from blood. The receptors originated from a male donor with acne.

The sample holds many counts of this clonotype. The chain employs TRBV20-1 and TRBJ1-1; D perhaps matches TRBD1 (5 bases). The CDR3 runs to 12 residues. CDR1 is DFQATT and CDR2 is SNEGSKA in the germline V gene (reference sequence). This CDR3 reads CLAGAANTEAFF. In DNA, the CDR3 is TGCCTTGCCGGGGCGGCCAACACTGAAGCTTTCTTT.

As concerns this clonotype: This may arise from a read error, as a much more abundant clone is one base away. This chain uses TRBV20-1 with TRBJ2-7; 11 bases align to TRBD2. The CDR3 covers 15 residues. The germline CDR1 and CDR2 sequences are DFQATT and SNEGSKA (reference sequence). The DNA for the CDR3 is TGCAGTGGTAGAGATGTAACTAGCGGGAGCGACGAGCAGTACTTC. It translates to CSGRDVTSGSDEQYF.

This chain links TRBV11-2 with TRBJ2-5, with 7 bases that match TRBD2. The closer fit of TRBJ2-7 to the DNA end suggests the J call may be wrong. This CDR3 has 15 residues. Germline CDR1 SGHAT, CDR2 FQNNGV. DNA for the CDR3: TGTGCCAGCAGCCACCCCCGGACTAGTCCGGGCGAGCAGTACTTC. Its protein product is CASSHPRTSPGEQYF.

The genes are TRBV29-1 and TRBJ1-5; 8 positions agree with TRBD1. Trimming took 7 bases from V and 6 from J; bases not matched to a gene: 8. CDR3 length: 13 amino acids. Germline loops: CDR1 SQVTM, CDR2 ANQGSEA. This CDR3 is CSAGQGGGQPQHF. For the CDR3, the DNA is TGCAGCGCCGGACAGGGTGGAGGTCAGCCCCAGCATTTT.

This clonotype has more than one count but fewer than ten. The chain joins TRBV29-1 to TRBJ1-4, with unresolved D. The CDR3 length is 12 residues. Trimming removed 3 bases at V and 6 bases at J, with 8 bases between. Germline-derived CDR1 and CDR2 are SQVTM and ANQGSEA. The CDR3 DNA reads TGCAGCGTTGATGTGGAAGATGAAAAACTGTTTTTT. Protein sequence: CSVDVEDEKLFF.

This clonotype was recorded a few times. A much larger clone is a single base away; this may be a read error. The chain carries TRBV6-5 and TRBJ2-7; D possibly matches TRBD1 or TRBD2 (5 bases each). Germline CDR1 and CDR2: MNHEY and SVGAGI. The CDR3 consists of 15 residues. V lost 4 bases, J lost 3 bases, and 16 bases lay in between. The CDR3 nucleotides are TGTGCCAGCAGTTTCCGTGTCGGGGCAGACTACGAGCAGTACTTC. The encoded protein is CASSFRVGADYEQYF.

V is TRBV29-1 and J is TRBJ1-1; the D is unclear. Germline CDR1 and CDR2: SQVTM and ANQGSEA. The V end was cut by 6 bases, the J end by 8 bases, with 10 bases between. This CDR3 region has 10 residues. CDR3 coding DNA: TGCAGCGTCGACCCATGGGAAGCTTTCTTT. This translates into CSVDPWEAFF.

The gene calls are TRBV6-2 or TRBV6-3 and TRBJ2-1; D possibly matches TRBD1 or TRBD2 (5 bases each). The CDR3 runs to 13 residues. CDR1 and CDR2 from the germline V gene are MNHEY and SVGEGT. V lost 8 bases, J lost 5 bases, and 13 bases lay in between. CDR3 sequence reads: CASRDSGHNEQFF. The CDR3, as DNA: TGTGCCAGCCGGGATTCAGGGCACAATGAGCAGTTCTTC.

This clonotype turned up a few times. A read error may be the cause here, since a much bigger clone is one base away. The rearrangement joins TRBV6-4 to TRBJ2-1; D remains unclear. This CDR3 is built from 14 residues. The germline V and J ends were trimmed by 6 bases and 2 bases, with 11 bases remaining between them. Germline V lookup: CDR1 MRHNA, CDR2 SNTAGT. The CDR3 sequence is CASSPSGPYNEQFF. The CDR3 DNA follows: TGTGCCAGCAGCCCCTCAGGCCCCTACAATGAGCAGTTCTTC.

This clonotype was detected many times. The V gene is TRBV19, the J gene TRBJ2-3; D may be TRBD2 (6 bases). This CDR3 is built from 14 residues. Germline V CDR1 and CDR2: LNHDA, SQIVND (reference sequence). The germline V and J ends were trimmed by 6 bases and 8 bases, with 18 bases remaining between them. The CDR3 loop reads CASSGGAILGTQYF. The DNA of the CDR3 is TGTGCCAGTAGCGGCGGGGCTATTCTTGGTACGCAGTATTTT.

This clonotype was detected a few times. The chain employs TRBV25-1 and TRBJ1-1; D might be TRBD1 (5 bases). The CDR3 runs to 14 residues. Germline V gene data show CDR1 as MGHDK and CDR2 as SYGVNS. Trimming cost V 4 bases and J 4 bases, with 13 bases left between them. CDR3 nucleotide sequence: TGTGCCAGCAGTGGGGCCCGCGGGACCACTGAAGCTTTCTTT. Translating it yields CASSGARGTTEAFF. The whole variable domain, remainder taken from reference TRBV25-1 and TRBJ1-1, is EADIYQTPRYLVIGTGKKITLECSQTMGHDKMYWYQQDPGMELHLIHYSYGVNSTEKGDLSSESTVSRIRTEHFPLTLESARPSHTSQYLCASSGARGTTEAFFGQGTRLTVV.

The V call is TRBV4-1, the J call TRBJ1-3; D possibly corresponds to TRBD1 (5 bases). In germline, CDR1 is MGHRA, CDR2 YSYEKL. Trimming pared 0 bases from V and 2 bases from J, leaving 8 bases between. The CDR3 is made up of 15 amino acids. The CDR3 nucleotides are TGCGCCAGCAGCCAAGATTCAGGGCCTGGAAACACCATATATTTT. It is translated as CASSQDSGPGNTIYF.

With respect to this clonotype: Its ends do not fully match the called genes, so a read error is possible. Here the CDR3 reads CATGRDSNNSPLHF. CDR3 nucleotide sequence: TGTGCCACCGGCAGGGACAGCAATAATTCACCCCTCCACTTT. The chain couples TRBV15 to TRBJ1-6, with 7 bases matching TRBD1. The CDR3 contains 14 residues. CDR1 LNHNV and CDR2 YYDKDF come from the germline V gene (reference sequence).

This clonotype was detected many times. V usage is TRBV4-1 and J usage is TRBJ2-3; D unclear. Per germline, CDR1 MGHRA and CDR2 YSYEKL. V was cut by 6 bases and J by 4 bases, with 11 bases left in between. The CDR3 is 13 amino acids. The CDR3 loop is CASRKVGSDTQYF. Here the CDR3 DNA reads TGCGCCAGCAGAAAAGTGGGATCAGATACGCAGTATTTT.

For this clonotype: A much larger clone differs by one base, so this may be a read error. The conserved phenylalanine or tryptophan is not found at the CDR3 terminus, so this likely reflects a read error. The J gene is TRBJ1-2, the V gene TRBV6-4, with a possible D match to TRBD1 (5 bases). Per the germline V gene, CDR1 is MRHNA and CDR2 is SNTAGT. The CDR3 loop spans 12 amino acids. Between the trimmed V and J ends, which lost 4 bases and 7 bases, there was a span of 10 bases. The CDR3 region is CASSGPQGGYTS. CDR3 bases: TGTGCCAGCAGTGGCCCGCAGGGTGGCTACACCTCC.

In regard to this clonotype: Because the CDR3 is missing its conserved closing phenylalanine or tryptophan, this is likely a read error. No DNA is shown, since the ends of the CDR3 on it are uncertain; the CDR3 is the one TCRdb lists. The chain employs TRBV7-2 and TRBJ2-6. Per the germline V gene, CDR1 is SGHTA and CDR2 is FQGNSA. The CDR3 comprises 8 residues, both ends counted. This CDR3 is CASSYARV.

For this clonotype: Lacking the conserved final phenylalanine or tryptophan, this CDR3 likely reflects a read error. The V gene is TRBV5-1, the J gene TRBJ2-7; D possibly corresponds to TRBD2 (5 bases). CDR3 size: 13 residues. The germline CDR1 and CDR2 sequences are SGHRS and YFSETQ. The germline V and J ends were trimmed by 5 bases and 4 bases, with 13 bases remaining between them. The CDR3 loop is CASREGSSYEQYL. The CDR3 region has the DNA TGCGCCAGCAGAGAAGGGAGCTCTTACGAGCAGTACCTC.

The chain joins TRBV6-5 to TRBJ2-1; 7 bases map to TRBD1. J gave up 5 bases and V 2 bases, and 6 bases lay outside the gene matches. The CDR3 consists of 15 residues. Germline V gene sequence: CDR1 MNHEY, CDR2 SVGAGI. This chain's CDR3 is CASSYTTGADNEQFF. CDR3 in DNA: TGTGCCAGCAGTTACACCACAGGGGCTGACAATGAGCAGTTCTTC.

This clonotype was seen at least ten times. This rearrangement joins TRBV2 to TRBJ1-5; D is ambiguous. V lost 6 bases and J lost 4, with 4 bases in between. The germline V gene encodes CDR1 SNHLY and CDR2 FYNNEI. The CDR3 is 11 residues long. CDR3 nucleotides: TGTGCCAGCAGGAGAAATCAGCCCCAGCATTTT. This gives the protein CASRRNQPQHF.

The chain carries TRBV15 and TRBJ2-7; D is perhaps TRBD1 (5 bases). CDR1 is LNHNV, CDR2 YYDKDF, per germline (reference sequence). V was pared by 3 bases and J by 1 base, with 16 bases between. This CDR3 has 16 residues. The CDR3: CATSSQDKTASYEQYF. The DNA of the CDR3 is TGTGCCACCAGCAGCCAAGATAAGACAGCTTCCTACGAGCAGTACTTC.

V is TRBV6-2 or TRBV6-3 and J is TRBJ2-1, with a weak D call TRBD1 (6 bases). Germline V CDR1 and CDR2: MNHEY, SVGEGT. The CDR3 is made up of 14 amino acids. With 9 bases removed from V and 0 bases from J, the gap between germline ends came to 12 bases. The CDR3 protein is CASTRGGSYNEQFF. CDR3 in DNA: TGTGCCAGTACCAGGGGCGGCTCCTACAATGAGCAGTTCTTC.

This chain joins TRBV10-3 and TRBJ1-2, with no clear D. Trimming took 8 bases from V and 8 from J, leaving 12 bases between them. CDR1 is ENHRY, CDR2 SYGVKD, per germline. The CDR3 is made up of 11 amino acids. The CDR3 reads CAIGPPEGYTF. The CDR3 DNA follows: TGTGCCATCGGTCCGCCCGAAGGCTACACCTTC.

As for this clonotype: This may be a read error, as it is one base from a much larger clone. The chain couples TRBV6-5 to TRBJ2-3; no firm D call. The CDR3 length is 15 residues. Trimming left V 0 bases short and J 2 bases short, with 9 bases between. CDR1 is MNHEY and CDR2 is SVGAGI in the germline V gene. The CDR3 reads CASSYSEAYTDTQYF. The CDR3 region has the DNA TGTGCCAGCAGTTACTCAGAAGCCTACACAGATACGCAGTATTTT.

The CDR3, as DNA: TGTGCCAGCAGGCCGGTTAGCGGGAGCTTCGGAGAGCAGTTCTTC. Protein product: CASRPVSGSFGEQFF. The rearrangement links TRBV7-9 to TRBJ2-1, with 9 bases lining up with TRBD2. Trimming removed 6 bases from V and 10 bases from J; junction bases left unmatched: 13. The CDR3 contains 15 residues. The V gene's germline CDR1 is SEHNR and CDR2 FQNEAQ (reference sequence). The variable domain in full, with the rest retrieved from reference TRBV7-9 and TRBJ2-1, is DTGVSQNPRHKITKRGQNVTFRCDPISEHNRLYWYRQTLGQGPEFLTYFQNEAQLEKSRLLSDRFSAERPKGSFSTLEIQRTEQGDSAMYLCASRPVSGSFGEQFFGPGTRLTVL.

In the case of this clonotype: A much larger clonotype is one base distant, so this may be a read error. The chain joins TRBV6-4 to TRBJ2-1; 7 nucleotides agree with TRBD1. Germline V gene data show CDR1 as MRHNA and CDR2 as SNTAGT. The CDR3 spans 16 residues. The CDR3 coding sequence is TGTGCCCGCAGCCCGGAGACAGGGTCGGGGAACACTGAGCAGTTCTTC. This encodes CARSPETGSGNTEQFF.